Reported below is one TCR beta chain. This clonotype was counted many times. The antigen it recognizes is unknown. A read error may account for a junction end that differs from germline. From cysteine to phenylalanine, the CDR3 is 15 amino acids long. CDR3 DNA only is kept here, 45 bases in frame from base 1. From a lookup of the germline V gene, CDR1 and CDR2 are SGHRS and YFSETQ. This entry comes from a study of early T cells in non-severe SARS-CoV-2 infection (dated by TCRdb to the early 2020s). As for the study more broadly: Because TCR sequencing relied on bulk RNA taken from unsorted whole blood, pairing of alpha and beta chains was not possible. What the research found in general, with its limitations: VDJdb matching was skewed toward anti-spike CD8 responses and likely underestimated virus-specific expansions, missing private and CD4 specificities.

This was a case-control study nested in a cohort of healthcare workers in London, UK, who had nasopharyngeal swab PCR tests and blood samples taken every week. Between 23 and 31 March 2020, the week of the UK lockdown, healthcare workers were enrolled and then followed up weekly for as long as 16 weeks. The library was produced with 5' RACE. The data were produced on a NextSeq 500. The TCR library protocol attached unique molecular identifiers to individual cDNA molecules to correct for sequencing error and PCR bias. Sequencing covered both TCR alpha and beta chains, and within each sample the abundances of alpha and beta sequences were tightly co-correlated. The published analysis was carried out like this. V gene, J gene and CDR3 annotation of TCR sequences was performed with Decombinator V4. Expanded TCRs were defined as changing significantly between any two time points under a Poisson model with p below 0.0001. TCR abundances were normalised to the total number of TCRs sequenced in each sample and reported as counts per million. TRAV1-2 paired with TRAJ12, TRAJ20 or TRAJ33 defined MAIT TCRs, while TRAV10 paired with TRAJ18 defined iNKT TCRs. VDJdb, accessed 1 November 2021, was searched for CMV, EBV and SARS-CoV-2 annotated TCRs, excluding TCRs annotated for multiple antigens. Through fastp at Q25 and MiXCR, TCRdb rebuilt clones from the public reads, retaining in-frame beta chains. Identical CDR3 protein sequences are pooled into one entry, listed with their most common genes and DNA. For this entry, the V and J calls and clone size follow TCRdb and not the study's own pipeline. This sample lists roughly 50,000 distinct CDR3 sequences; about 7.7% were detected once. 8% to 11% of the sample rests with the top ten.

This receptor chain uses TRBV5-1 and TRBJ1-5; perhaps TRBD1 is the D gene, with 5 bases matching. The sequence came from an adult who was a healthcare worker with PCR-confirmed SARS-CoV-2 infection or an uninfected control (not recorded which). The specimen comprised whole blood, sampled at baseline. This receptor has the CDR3 CASSLGGSSNQPQHF. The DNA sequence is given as TGCGCCAGCAGTTTGGGGGGATCGAGCAATCAGCCCCAGCATTTT.